This T cell receptor (beta chain) was obtained from a study of shared clonotypes between healthy human individuals. Germline V gives CDR1 LNHDA, CDR2 SQIVND (reference sequence). V lost 4 bases to trimming and J lost 0 bases, with 10 bases between them. CDR3 length equals 15 residues. Profiling relied on immunoSEQ multiplex PCR, and the TCRdb table lists in-frame clones only, not all of them. This table has some 1 million clones, around 75% appearing once. This clone was observed a handful of times. The chain is built from TRBV19 and TRBJ1-3; D is possibly TRBD1 (6 bases). Input material: memory CD4+ T cells sorted from blood. The subset is: CD45RA-negative fraction. This clonotype was sampled from a man aged 18 to 29 in good health. The chain's CDR3 is CASSTGALSGNTIYF. CDR3 nucleotides: TGTGCCAGTAGTACGGGGGCACTCTCTGGAAACACCATATATTTT.